This TCR beta chain is drawn from a study of CD8 T cells in ankylosing spondylitis. Notes on the study in general: Significantly higher representation of disease-linked clones was reported for matched ankylosing spondylitis synovial fluid. Clones linked to disease, bearing a CD8+ phenotype, were relatively rare in peripheral blood. Within ankylosing spondylitis blood, a TCR beta motif made up of roughly eight highly homologous variants appeared to be characteristic.

At least ten counts were recorded for this clonotype. The antigen remains undetermined. With molecular barcodes, quantitative 5'-RACE was used to make the TCR beta libraries. TCRdb independently ran MiXCR on the 5' RACE reads; one entry per CDR3 protein. The table records about 240,000 distinct CDR3 sequences, about 10% of them present only once. Trimming pared 2 bases from V and 4 bases from J, leaving 6 bases between. Germline assignment: CDR1 MGHDK and CDR2 SYGVNS. The CDR3 length is 13 residues. The chain employs TRBV25-1 and TRBJ1-3; no clear D. The clonotype originates from a male donor with ankylosing spondylitis or in good health (not recorded which). The specimen sequenced was blood, either unsorted or a sorted T cell fraction (not recorded which). For the CDR3, the DNA is TGTGCCAGCAGTGAAGGAAACGGAAACACCATATATTTT. Its protein product is CASSEGNGNTIYF.